Each of the 24 T cell receptor beta chains below was sequenced from the same sample in a study of cytomegalovirus exposure and HLA in healthy donors. The PCR used 60 Vbeta and 13 Jbeta primers. Clones were read by immunoSEQ multiplex PCR, and TCRdb kept only the in-frame ones, dropping some. The data hold around 130,000 clones, with over 75% observed a single time. Sequencing was done on a sample of PBMCs. These receptors originate from a female donor in good health and CMV-seronegative.

This clone is a singleton in its sample. This chain links TRBV30 with TRBJ1-4; 7 bases line up with TRBD1. The CDR3 contains 13 residues. Germline V lookup: CDR1 GTSNPN, CDR2 SVGIG (reference sequence). V dropped 5 bases and J dropped 4; count of bases not matched to a gene: 4. The DNA for the CDR3 is TGTGCCTGGGAGGGACAGTTTAATGAAAAACTGTTTTTT. Translating gives CAWEGQFNEKLFF.

This sequence joins TRBV2 and TRBJ2-7; 10 nucleotides line up with TRBD2. J gave up 4 bases and V 2 bases, and 5 bases lay outside the gene matches. CDR1 is SNHLY and CDR2 is FYNNEI in the germline V gene. The CDR3 consists of 15 residues. The CDR3 DNA sequence: TGTGCCAGCAGTGAATTGGCTAGCGGGAGTTACGAGCAGTACTTC. Translation: CASSELASGSYEQYF. Full variable domain (rest looked up from reference TRBV2 and TRBJ2-7): EPEVTQTPSHQVTQMGQEVILRCVPISNHLYFYWYRQILGQKVEFLVSFYNNEISEKSEIFDDQFSVERPDGSNFTLKIRSTKLEDSAMYFCASSELASGSYEQYFGPGTRLTVT.

The rearrangement links TRBV7-9 to TRBJ2-5, with TRBD1 identical over 7 bases. This CDR3 contains 16 residues. Germline V gene data show CDR1 as SEHNR and CDR2 as FQNEAQ (reference sequence). The V gene end was trimmed by 5 bases and the J gene end by 3 bases; junction bases not matched to a gene: 12. CDR3 loop: CASSPRGTDREETQYF. The CDR3 DNA reads as TGTGCCAGCAGCCCGAGGGGAACAGACAGGGAAGAGACCCAGTACTTC. Combining the CDR3 with reference TRBV7-9 and TRBJ2-5 gives the whole variable domain DTGVSQNPRHKITKRGQNVTFRCDPISEHNRLYWYRQTLGQGPEFLTYFQNEAQLEKSRLLSDRFSAERPKGSFSTLEIQRTEQGDSAMYLCASSPRGTDREETQYFGPGTRLLVL.

V is TRBV15 and J is TRBJ1-5, with D perhaps matching TRBD1 (5 bases). V lost 6 bases, J lost 0 bases, and 12 bases lay in between. The CDR3 contains 15 residues. Germline-derived CDR1 and CDR2 are LNHNV and YYDKDF (reference sequence). The CDR3, as DNA: TGTGCCACCAGGGGGCTGGGTGGTAGCAATCAGCCCCAGCATTTT. Translated: CATRGLGGSNQPQHF.

A note on this clone: Additional DNA sequences in this sample encode the identical CDR3. V and J are TRBV7-9 and TRBJ2-2, with D perhaps TRBD1 (6 bases). The CDR3 runs 16 residues. Trimming removed 6 bases from V and 4 bases from J, with 18 bases in between. Germline V lookup: CDR1 SEHNR, CDR2 FQNEAQ (reference sequence). This CDR3 reads CASSSTQGRGTGELFF. The CDR3 DNA is TGTGCCAGCAGTTCAACACAGGGTAGGGGCACCGGGGAGCTGTTTTTT.

The rearrangement links TRBV10-3 to TRBJ2-1, with 9 bases fitting TRBD2. With 0 bases clipped from V and 5 bases from J, the junction kept 5 bases outside the gene matches. The CDR3 is 16 amino acids. The germline V gene encodes CDR1 ENHRY and CDR2 SYGVKD. CDR3 bases: TGTGCCATCAGTGAGTCAAGCGAGCGGGGGGACAATGAGCAGTTCTTC. Its protein is CAISESSERGDNEQFF.

J is TRBJ2-4 and V is TRBV6-5, with 8 bases that match TRBD1. The CDR3 consists of 15 residues. Germline assignment: CDR1 MNHEY and CDR2 SVGAGI. Germline trimming cut 6 bases from V and 7 bases from J; bases unmatched to any gene: 11. The CDR3 sequence: CASSPVRGHRNIQYF. DNA of the CDR3: TGTGCCAGCAGCCCGGTCAGGGGGCATCGGAACATTCAGTACTTC.

V usage is TRBV5-4 and J usage is TRBJ2-3, with 11 nucleotides matching TRBD2. J gave up 0 bases and V 4 bases, and 7 bases lay outside the gene matches. The CDR3 runs 17 residues. Germline CDR1 reads SGHNT; CDR2 reads YYREEE (reference sequence). The CDR3 loop reads CASSTKVAGGSTDTQYF. The CDR3 DNA reads as TGTGCCAGCAGCACGAAAGTAGCGGGAGGGAGCACAGATACGCAGTATTTT.

CDR3 in amino acids: CASSQDRDHMNTEAFF. The CDR3 DNA follows: TGTGCCAGCAGTCAAGACAGGGACCACATGAACACTGAAGCTTTCTTT. The V and J genes are TRBV27 and TRBJ1-1; 7 positions agree with TRBD1. CDR3 length equals 16 residues. V shed 5 bases and J 0 bases; nucleotides not matched to a gene: 9. CDR1 is MNHEY and CDR2 is SMNVEV in the germline V gene (reference sequence).

The rearrangement joins TRBV5-1 to TRBJ1-1; D is uncertain. CDR3 length: 14 amino acids. Trimming pared 1 base from V and 3 bases from J, leaving 10 bases between. Germline V gene data show CDR1 as SGHRS and CDR2 as YFSETQ. The CDR3 spells CASSLISRDTEAFF. The CDR3, as DNA: TGCGCCAGCAGCTTGATAAGTCGGGACACTGAAGCTTTCTTT.

This clone was counted only a few times. The chain combines TRBV6-1 with TRBJ2-1, with a possible D match to TRBD1 (6 bases). Germline V gene data show CDR1 as MNHNS and CDR2 as SASEGT. Trimming stripped 5 bases from V and 4 bases from J, with 6 bases between. The CDR3 is made up of 12 amino acids. In nucleotides, the CDR3 is TGTGCCAGCAGTCAGGGGTACAATGAGCAGTTCTTC. It encodes CASSQGYNEQFF.

This rearrangement joins TRBV13 to TRBJ1-1; 8 nucleotides align to TRBD1. Germline V gene lookup returns CDR1 PRHDT and CDR2 FYEKMQ (reference sequence). Losses at the gene ends were 3 bases for V and 1 base for J; bases not matched to a gene: 4. The CDR3 loop spans 15 amino acids. The CDR3 bases are TGTGCCAGCAGCTTTCGGACAGGGTGGAACACTGAAGCTTTCTTT. Amino acid sequence: CASSFRTGWNTEAFF.

This rearrangement joins TRBV2 to TRBJ2-7; D gene unclear. Germline V gene lookup returns CDR1 SNHLY and CDR2 FYNNEI. The CDR3 is 13 residues long. Trimming pared 1 base from V and 6 bases from J, leaving 10 bases between. CDR3 sequence (DNA): TGTGCCAGCAGTGAAGACCTCCTAGGCGAGCAGTACTTC. Its protein is CASSEDLLGEQYF.

The chain carries TRBV19 and TRBJ2-3, with D possibly matching TRBD2 (6 bases). Germline CDR1 LNHDA, CDR2 SQIVND (reference sequence). V lost 2 bases and J 3 bases, leaving 15 bases between the germline ends. The CDR3 is 16 amino acids. CDR3 in DNA: TGTGCCAGTAGTATAAGTGGGCAGGGAGGTACAGATACGCAGTATTTT. Translated: CASSISGQGGTDTQYF.

V gene TRBV19 combines with J gene TRBJ1-1; D is possibly TRBD1 (6 bases). CDR1 is LNHDA and CDR2 is SQIVND in the germline V gene (reference sequence). V lost 3 bases, J lost 1 base, and 9 bases lay in between. The CDR3 has 14 amino acids. CDR3 amino acids: CASSIGQSNTEAFF. Written as DNA, the CDR3 is TGTGCCAGTAGTATCGGACAGTCGAACACTGAAGCTTTCTTT.

The genes are TRBV29-1 and TRBJ2-1; no reliable D call. CDR1 and CDR2 from the germline V gene are SQVTM and ANQGSEA. This CDR3 contains 14 residues. The V end was cut by 3 bases, the J end by 0 bases, with 9 bases between. The CDR3 protein is CSVDSKSSYNEQFF. The DNA for the CDR3 is TGCAGCGTTGATTCTAAGAGCTCCTACAATGAGCAGTTCTTC.

J is TRBJ2-3 and V is TRBV11-2, with 7 bases lining up with TRBD2. Trimming cost V 1 base and J 10 bases; bases outside gene matches: 5. Germline V lookup: CDR1 SGHAT, CDR2 FQNNGV. The CDR3 spans 13 residues. The CDR3 reads CASSLGAGVAQYF. DNA of the CDR3: TGTGCCAGCAGCTTAGGGGCGGGAGTGGCGCAGTATTTT.

The table lists this clone with a count of one. This chain uses TRBV15 with TRBJ1-2, with a possible D match to TRBD1 (5 bases). CDR3 size: 14 residues. Trimming took 7 bases from V and 1 from J, leaving 13 bases between them. CDR1 LNHNV and CDR2 YYDKDF come from the germline V gene (reference sequence). CDR3 DNA sequence: TGTGCCACCACCCTAGATAGGGGTAACTATGGCTACACCTTC. Protein: CATTLDRGNYGYTF.

V gene TRBV27 combines with J gene TRBJ2-5, with 9 bases aligning to TRBD1. The germline V gene encodes CDR1 MNHEY and CDR2 SMNVEV (reference sequence). This CDR3 is 15 amino acids long. V gave up 6 bases and J gave up 0 bases; unmatched junction bases: 5. For the CDR3, the DNA is TGTGCCAGCAGCTGGGACAGGGCCCACCAAGAGACCCAGTACTTC. As protein: CASSWDRAHQETQYF.

The chain couples TRBV6-1 to TRBJ2-7, with TRBD2 matching 12 bases. Trimming took 4 bases from V and 2 from J; bases not matched to a gene: 6. The CDR3 sequence is 16 residues long. The germline V gene has CDR1 MNHNS and CDR2 SASEGT. The CDR3 DNA reads as TGTGCCAGCAGTGGGCTAGCGGGAGGGCCCACCTACGAGCAGTACTTC. Translating gives CASSGLAGGPTYEQYF.

This chain connects TRBV6-5 to TRBJ2-3, with 7 bases that match TRBD2. Germline V gives CDR1 MNHEY, CDR2 SVGAGI. CDR3 length equals 16 residues. J lost 6 bases, V lost 0 bases, and 9 bases had no gene match. CDR3 bases: TGTGCCAGCAGTTACTCGGGGGGGACTACCCTCGATACGCAGTATTTT. Amino acids: CASSYSGGTTLDTQYF.

V usage is TRBV5-6 and J usage is TRBJ2-1; the D is unclear. The CDR3 is made up of 15 amino acids. V lost 0 bases and J lost 0, with 7 bases in between. Per germline, CDR1 SGHDT and CDR2 YYEEEE. The CDR3 coding sequence is TGTGCCAGCAGCTTGGTCGACTTCTCCTACAATGAGCAGTTCTTC. Its protein product is CASSLVDFSYNEQFF.

This chain connects TRBV5-4 to TRBJ1-1, with D possibly matching TRBD1 (6 bases). The V end lost 0 bases, the J end lost 0 bases, and 6 bases lay between the germline ends. CDR3 length equals 14 residues. The germline V gene has CDR1 SGHNT and CDR2 YYREEE (reference sequence). DNA for the CDR3: TGTGCCAGCAGCTTGGACAGGGTGAACACTGAAGCTTTCTTT. Protein sequence: CASSLDRVNTEAFF.

This clone showed up just once. The J gene is TRBJ2-7, the V gene TRBV28; D possibly corresponds to TRBD1 (5 bases). Trimming cost V 5 bases and J 0 bases, with 14 bases left between them. The germline CDR1 and CDR2 sequences are MDHEN and SYDVKM. This CDR3 is 15 amino acids long. The CDR3 coding sequence is TGTGCCAGCAGTATGACAGTGATGAGCTCCTACGAGCAGTACTTC. This gives the protein CASSMTVMSSYEQYF.